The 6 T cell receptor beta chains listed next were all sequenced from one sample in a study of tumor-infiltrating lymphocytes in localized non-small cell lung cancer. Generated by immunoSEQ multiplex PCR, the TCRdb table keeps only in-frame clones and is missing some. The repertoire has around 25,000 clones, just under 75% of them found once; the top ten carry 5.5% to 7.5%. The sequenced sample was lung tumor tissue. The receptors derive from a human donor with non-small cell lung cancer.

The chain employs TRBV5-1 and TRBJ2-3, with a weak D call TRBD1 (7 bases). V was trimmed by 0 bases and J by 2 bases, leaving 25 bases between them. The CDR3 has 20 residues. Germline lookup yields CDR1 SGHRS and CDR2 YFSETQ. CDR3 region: CASSLGGQGDSGLNTDTQYF. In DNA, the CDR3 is TGCGCCAGCAGCTTGGGGGGCCAGGGGGACTCGGGTCTCAACACAGATACGCAGTATTTT.

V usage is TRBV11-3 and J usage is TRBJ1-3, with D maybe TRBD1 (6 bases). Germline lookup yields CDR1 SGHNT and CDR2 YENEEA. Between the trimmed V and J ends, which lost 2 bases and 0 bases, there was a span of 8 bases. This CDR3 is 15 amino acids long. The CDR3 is CASSLNRDSGNTIYF. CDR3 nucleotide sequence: TGTGCCAGCAGCTTAAACAGGGACTCTGGAAACACCATATATTTT.

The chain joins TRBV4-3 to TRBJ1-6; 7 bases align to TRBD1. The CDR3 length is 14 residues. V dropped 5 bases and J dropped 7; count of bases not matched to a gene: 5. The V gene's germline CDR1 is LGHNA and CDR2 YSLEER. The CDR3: CASSYRDRNSPLHF. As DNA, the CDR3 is TGCGCCAGCAGCTACCGGGACAGAAATTCACCCCTCCACTTT.

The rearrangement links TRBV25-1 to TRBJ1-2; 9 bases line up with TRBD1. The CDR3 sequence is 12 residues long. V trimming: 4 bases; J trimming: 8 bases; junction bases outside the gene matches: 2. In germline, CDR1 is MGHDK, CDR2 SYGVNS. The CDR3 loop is CASSGTGVGYTF. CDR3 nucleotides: TGTGCCAGCAGTGGGACAGGGGTGGGCTACACCTTC.

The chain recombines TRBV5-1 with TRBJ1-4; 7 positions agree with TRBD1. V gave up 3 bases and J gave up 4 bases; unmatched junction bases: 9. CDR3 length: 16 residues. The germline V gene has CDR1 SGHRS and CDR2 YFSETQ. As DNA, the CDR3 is TGCGCCAGCAGCTCGGGGACAGCCAGGGGTAATGAAAAACTGTTTTTT. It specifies CASSSGTARGNEKLFF.

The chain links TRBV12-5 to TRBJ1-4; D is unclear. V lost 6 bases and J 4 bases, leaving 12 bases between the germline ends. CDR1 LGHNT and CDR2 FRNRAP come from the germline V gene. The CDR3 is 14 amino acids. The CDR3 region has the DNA TGTGCTAGTGGGCGAGTAGATGTTAATGAAAAACTGTTTTTT. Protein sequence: CASGRVDVNEKLFF.